This paragraph covers one T cell receptor beta chain sequence. Generated by immunoSEQ multiplex PCR, the TCRdb table keeps only in-frame clones and is missing some. The table records some 200,000 clones, over 75% of them present only once. The data originate from a study of blood T cell repertoires in COVID-19. Study as a whole: T cells, B-cell-depleted T cells, or PBMCs supplied cDNA or gDNA.

Germline CDR1 KGHSH, CDR2 LQKENI. The CDR3 has 15 amino acids. V shed 5 bases, J shed 4 bases, and the junction held 7 bases outside the gene matches. The sequenced sample was peripheral blood. The J gene is TRBJ2-1, the V gene TRBV18; 8 bases line up with TRBD2. The receptor's source is a woman between 65 and 79 years old with acute or convalescent COVID-19. Written as DNA, the CDR3 is TGTGCCAGCTCATCCAGCGGGAGCCCGTACAATGAGCAGTTCTTC. It encodes CASSSSGSPYNEQFF. Based on the CDR3 plus reference TRBV18 and TRBJ2-1, the full variable domain is NAGVMQNPRHLVRRRGQEARLRCSPMKGHSHVYWYRQLPEEGLKFMVYLQKENIIDESGMPKERFSAEFPKEGPSILRIQQVVRGDSAAYFCASSSSGSPYNEQFFGPGTRLTVL.